What follows is one T cell receptor beta chain and its context. Its specificity is unknown. The sample belongs to a study of chemoradiotherapy in HPV16-positive cancers. Study-wide points: Candidate HPV-specific clones and E7-related TCR motifs grew in tumor during treatment. For HPV16-positive patients, expanding HPV-responsive T cells associated with longer recurrence-free survival. Only a couple of HPV16-positive patients supplied the functional HPV-specificity definition.

CDR3 length: 17 amino acids. Germline assignment: CDR1 SGHAT and CDR2 FQNNGV. Trimming removed 5 bases at V and 0 bases at J, with 14 bases between. Repertoires were sampled repeatedly during chemoradiotherapy. Some clones are missing from TCRdb's copy, which holds only in-frame ones; the method was immunoSEQ multiplex PCR. Of roughly 8,300 clones in the sample, around 85% were seen once. The specimen was blood, collected from a patient who underwent chemoradiotherapy. V usage is TRBV11-2 and J usage is TRBJ1-6; possible D gene TRBD1, 6 bases. The sequence was obtained from a human donor with HPV-associated anogenital cancer. The CDR3 bases are TGTGCCAGCAGCGCCCTAGGACAGAGCTCCTATAATTCACCCCTCCACTTT. Amino acids: CASSALGQSSYNSPLHF.